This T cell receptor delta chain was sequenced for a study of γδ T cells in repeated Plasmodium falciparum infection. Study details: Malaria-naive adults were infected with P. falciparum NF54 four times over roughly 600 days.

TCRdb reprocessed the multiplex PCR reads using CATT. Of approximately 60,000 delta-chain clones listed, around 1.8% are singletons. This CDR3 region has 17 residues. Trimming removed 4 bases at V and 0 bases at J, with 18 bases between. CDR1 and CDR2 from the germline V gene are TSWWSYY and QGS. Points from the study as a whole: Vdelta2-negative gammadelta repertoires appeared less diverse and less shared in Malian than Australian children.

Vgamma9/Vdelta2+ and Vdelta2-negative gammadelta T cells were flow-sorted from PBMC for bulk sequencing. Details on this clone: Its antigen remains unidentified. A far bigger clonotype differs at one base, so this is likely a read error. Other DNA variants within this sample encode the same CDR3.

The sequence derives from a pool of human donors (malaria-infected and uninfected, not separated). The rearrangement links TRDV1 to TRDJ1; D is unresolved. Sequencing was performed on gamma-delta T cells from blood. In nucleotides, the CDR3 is TGTGCTCTTGGGGTGCAGCCTCCCGCCTCGTACACCGATAAACTCATCTTT. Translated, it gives CALGVQPPASYTDKLIF.